This entry concerns a single TCR beta chain. Its antigen is unknown. It was by quantitative 5'-RACE with molecular barcodes that TCR beta libraries were made. Using its own MiXCR run on the 5' RACE reads, TCRdb lists one record per CDR3 protein. The data hold around 890,000 distinct CDR3 sequences, with about 10% observed a single time. This entry is derived from a study of CD8 T cells in ankylosing spondylitis. The CDR3 sequence is 14 residues long. The germline V gene encodes CDR1 SGHRS and CDR2 YFSETQ. The ends were cut back, 0 bases at V and 8 bases at J, with 12 bases in the middle. Study-level results: Reportedly, disease-linked clones are significantly enriched in ankylosing spondylitis patients' matched synovial fluid. Within ankylosing spondylitis blood, a TCR beta motif made up of several highly homologous variants appeared to be characteristic.

Sequencing input: blood, either unsorted or a sorted T cell fraction (not recorded which). The chain has TRBV5-1 and TRBJ2-1; D is unclear. The TCR originated in a male donor with ankylosing spondylitis. In nucleotides, the CDR3 is TGCGCCAGCAGCTTGGAAACCCTGGGCGATGAGCAGTTCTTC. This encodes CASSLETLGDEQFF.